Following are 25 T cell receptor beta chains from one sample sequenced in a study of yellow fever vaccine responses in identical twins. TCRdb analysed the RT-PCR reads with MiXCR anew, one entry per CDR3 protein. The data hold approximately 32,000 distinct CDR3 sequences, with more than 50% observed a single time. The sequenced sample was T cells from blood (PBMCs), unsorted or a sorted subset (not recorded which), obtained before or after yellow fever vaccination (not recorded which). These receptor sequences come from a woman under 30 who received the yellow fever vaccine.

V is TRBV11-3 and J is TRBJ1-3; TRBD1 aligns across 7 bases. V lost 5 bases and J lost 5; bases outside the gene matches: 6. Germline V gives CDR1 SGHNT, CDR2 YENEEA. This CDR3 region has 14 residues. Here the CDR3 reads CASSQQTGRNTIYF. The CDR3 region has the DNA TGTGCCAGCAGCCAGCAGACAGGGCGAAACACCATATATTTT.

V gene TRBV6-1 combines with J gene TRBJ1-6, with a possible D match to TRBD1 (5 bases). The length of the CDR3 is 15 residues. V was pared by 5 bases and J by 4 bases, with 12 bases between. CDR1 MNHNS and CDR2 SASEGT come from the germline V gene. Here the CDR3 reads CASSKNGGYNSPLHF. CDR3 DNA: TGTGCCAGCAGTAAAAACGGGGGGTATAATTCACCCCTCCACTTT.

The chain links TRBV5-1 to TRBJ2-7; 7 bases align to TRBD1. CDR1 is SGHRS and CDR2 is YFSETQ in the germline V gene. The length of the CDR3 is 14 residues. V was clipped by 4 bases and J by 2 bases; unmatched bases: 6. CDR3 nucleotides: TGCGCCAGCAGCCTCGGGACAGTTACCTACGAGCAGTACTTC. This encodes CASSLGTVTYEQYF.

The rearrangement uses TRBV5-1 and TRBJ2-1; 15 bases match TRBD2. The germline V gene has CDR1 SGHRS and CDR2 YFSETQ. Trimming took 4 bases from V and 3 from J; bases not matched to a gene: 11. CDR3 length: 19 residues. The CDR3 loop is CASSTGLAGGPYFYNEQFF. In nucleotides, the CDR3 is TGCGCCAGCAGCACGGGACTAGCGGGAGGTCCTTATTTCTACAATGAGCAGTTCTTC.

This clonotype was detected only a few times. This chain links TRBV27 with TRBJ1-2; weak D call: TRBD1 (5 bases). The CDR3 is made up of 15 amino acids. Trimming shortened V by 8 bases and J by 2 bases, and 18 bases separated the two germline ends. Germline V gene sequence: CDR1 MNHEY, CDR2 SMNVEV (reference sequence). DNA for the CDR3: TGTGCCAGCGGGATATACGGGGGAGAGAACTATGGCTACACCTTC. It is translated as CASGIYGGENYGYTF.

This clonotype occurred a few times. This chain links TRBV29-1 with TRBJ2-1; tentatively, D is TRBD2 (6 bases). Germline CDR1 is SQVTM and CDR2 is ANQGSEA. V was cut by 1 base and J by 7 bases, with 26 bases left in between. The CDR3 contains 18 residues. The CDR3 is CSVEVMSLLALSMNEQFF. CDR3 DNA sequence: TGCAGCGTTGAAGTCATGTCCCTACTAGCTTTGTCCATGAATGAGCAGTTCTTC.

The rearrangement links TRBV28 to TRBJ1-3; D gene ambiguous. V lost 6 bases to trimming and J lost 1 base, with 10 bases between them. Per germline, CDR1 MDHEN and CDR2 SYDVKM. The CDR3 has 14 amino acids. The CDR3 loop reads CASRPFRSGNTIYF. Written as DNA, the CDR3 is TGTGCCAGCAGACCGTTTAGATCTGGAAACACCATATATTTT.

A few counts support this clonotype. The gene calls are TRBV7-6 and TRBJ2-1, with D perhaps assigned TRBD1 or TRBD2 (5 bases each). CDR3 length: 17 amino acids. Germline values: CDR1 SGHVS, CDR2 FNYEAQ. Trimming removed 5 bases at V and 3 bases at J, with 20 bases between. CDR3 protein: CASSKRGLGDSYNEQFF. The CDR3 bases are TGTGCCAGCAGCAAAAGAGGGTTAGGGGATAGCTACAATGAGCAGTTCTTC.

The rearrangement joins TRBV2 to TRBJ2-1; TRBD2 agrees at 7 bases. Germline V gives CDR1 SNHLY, CDR2 FYNNEI. CDR3 length equals 16 residues. J was trimmed by 4 bases and V by 2 bases; bases with no gene match: 8. CDR3 DNA sequence: TGTGCCAGCAGTGAAACCCTAGCGGTCCAATACAATGAGCAGTTCTTC. Translation gives CASSETLAVQYNEQFF.

This clonotype showed up just a few times. The chain links TRBV20-1 to TRBJ1-5; tentatively, D is TRBD1 (5 bases). Germline values: CDR1 DFQATT, CDR2 SNEGSKA (reference sequence). The CDR3 covers 14 residues. Trimming took 7 bases from V and 6 from J, leaving 19 bases between them. As DNA, the CDR3 is TGCAGTGTACCTGGGGGGGAGGGCGGTCAGCCCCAGCATTTT. This translates into CSVPGGEGGQPQHF.

The V call is TRBV19, the J call TRBJ1-2; TRBD1 agrees at 10 bases. The CDR3 has 12 amino acids. V shed 7 bases, J shed 7 bases, and the junction held 3 bases outside the gene matches. Germline V gene data show CDR1 as LNHDA and CDR2 as SQIVND (reference sequence). In DNA, the CDR3 is TGTGCCAGTACCGGGACAGGGGTTGGCTACACCTTC. Its translation is CASTGTGVGYTF.

The chain combines TRBV4-1 with TRBJ2-5; D is unclear. The CDR3 totals 13 residues. Trimming removed 1 base at V and 5 bases at J, with 8 bases between. Per the germline V gene, CDR1 is MGHRA and CDR2 is YSYEKL. Here the CDR3 reads CASSQGVVETQYF. CDR3 nucleotide sequence: TGCGCCAGCAGCCAAGGTGTCGTGGAGACCCAGTACTTC.

This clonotype was detected a few times. CDR3 residues: CASSPRLAGVEEQYF. The CDR3 coding sequence is TGTGCCAGCAGCCCTCGACTAGCGGGAGTGGAGGAGCAGTACTTC. The gene calls are TRBV4-2 and TRBJ2-7; 12 bases line up with TRBD2. Looked up from germline, CDR1 is LGHNA and CDR2 is YNFKEQ. The CDR3 contains 15 residues. V gave up 4 bases and J gave up 7 bases; unmatched junction bases: 8.

In its sample, this clonotype was seen a few times. The rearrangement joins TRBV11-2 to TRBJ2-2, with D uncertain. The CDR3 has 12 amino acids. Trimming removed 0 bases at V and 6 bases at J, with 2 bases between. CDR1 and CDR2 from the germline V gene are SGHAT and FQNNGV. In nucleotides, the CDR3 is TGTGCCAGCAGCTTAGACCCCGGGGAGCTGTTTTTT. It codes for CASSLDPGELFF.

The table lists this clonotype with a few counts. V is TRBV20-1 and J is TRBJ2-1; D not resolved. Trimming took off 0 bases at V and 14 bases at J, with 11 bases between the two ends. The CDR3 extends over 11 amino acids. Germline CDR1 reads DFQATT; CDR2 reads SNEGSKA (reference sequence). CDR3 coding DNA: TGCAGTGCTAGAGATCCCCAAGAGGAGTTCTTC. Amino acid sequence: CSARDPQEEFF.

The chain uses TRBV2 and TRBJ2-5, with D possibly being TRBD1 (5 bases). V shed 7 bases and J shed 5 bases, with 14 bases lying between them. CDR1 is SNHLY, CDR2 FYNNEI, per germline. The CDR3 runs 13 residues. The CDR3 spells CASKNYRIETQYF. CDR3 nucleotides: TGTGCCAGCAAAAACTACAGGATCGAGACCCAGTACTTC.

The V gene is TRBV4-3, the J gene TRBJ2-4; the D gene is possibly TRBD1 (6 bases). The CDR3 covers 19 residues. Germline CDR1 reads LGHNA; CDR2 reads YSLEER. V was clipped by 0 bases and J by 0 bases, with 18 bases between them. As DNA, the CDR3 is TGCGCCAGCAGCCAAGAAAGGGCGGTACAGGGATTAGCCAAAAACATTCAGTACTTC. This translates into CASSQERAVQGLAKNIQYF.

The chain joins TRBV10-1 to TRBJ1-2; D gene unclear. CDR1 and CDR2 from the germline V gene are WNHNN and SYGVQD (reference sequence). This CDR3 region has 15 residues. With 6 bases removed from V and 2 bases from J, the gap between germline ends came to 16 bases. The CDR3 spells CASSPRTDGNYGYTF. CDR3 in DNA: TGCGCCAGCAGCCCCCGGACGGACGGGAACTATGGCTACACCTTC.

The rearrangement uses TRBV11-2 and TRBJ2-5; the match to TRBD2 covers 15 bases. CDR1 is SGHAT and CDR2 is FQNNGV in the germline V gene. With V trimmed by 3 bases and J by 5 bases, 4 bases remained unmatched. The CDR3 is made up of 16 amino acids. The CDR3 loop reads CASSFGTSGGQETQYF. Here the CDR3 DNA reads TGTGCCAGCAGCTTCGGGACTAGCGGGGGGCAGGAGACCCAGTACTTC.

The chain is built from TRBV11-3 and TRBJ2-1; TRBD2 agrees at 7 bases. Losses at the gene ends were 1 base for V and 10 bases for J; bases not matched to a gene: 10. There are 15 residues in the CDR3. Germline CDR1 and CDR2: SGHNT and YENEEA. Written as DNA, the CDR3 is TGTGCCAGCAGCTTAGTGGCTGAAATCGGGAGGGAGCAGTTCTTC. It specifies CASSLVAEIGREQFF.

This chain uses TRBV29-1 with TRBJ2-1; D gene unclear. This CDR3 is built from 13 residues. Germline-derived CDR1 and CDR2 are SQVTM and ANQGSEA. The V gene lost 3 bases and the J gene lost 4 bases, with 10 bases spanning the gap. CDR3 loop: CSVEVLIYNEQFF. The CDR3 DNA sequence: TGCAGCGTTGAGGTACTAATTTACAATGAGCAGTTCTTC.

The genes are TRBV2 and TRBJ1-3; TRBD1 is a possible D gene (5 bases). The CDR3 sequence is 13 residues long. Per the germline V gene, CDR1 is SNHLY and CDR2 is FYNNEI. V was pared by 7 bases and J by 8 bases, with 15 bases between. In nucleotides, the CDR3 is TGTGCCAGCAAACTCAGGGTTTTCGACACCATATATTTT. This sequence encodes CASKLRVFDTIYF.

This clonotype came up a few times. A read error may produce the germline difference seen at one junction end. This chain uses TRBV7-9 with TRBJ2-7, with D possibly TRBD2 on 6 matching bases. CDR1 is SEHNR, CDR2 FQNEAQ, per germline (reference sequence). CDR3 size: 16 residues. The CDR3 reads CASSLGGGTVLGEQHF. As DNA, the CDR3 is TGTGCCAGCAGCTTAGGGGGCGGGACGGTCTTAGGGGAGCAGCACTTC.

Within the sample, this clonotype is medium-sized (0.01 to 0.1%). The chain couples TRBV7-9 to TRBJ2-1; possible D gene TRBD2, 6 bases. The CDR3 runs 12 residues. Germline V CDR1 and CDR2: SEHNR, FQNEAQ (reference sequence). CDR3 sequence reads: CSGGASYNEQFF. CDR3 DNA sequence: TGTTCAGGAGGGGCCTCCTACAATGAGCAGTTCTTC.

This clonotype was found a few times. The genes are TRBV20-1 and TRBJ1-1, with D perhaps matching TRBD1 (5 bases). This CDR3 comprises 13 residues. Germline CDR1 is DFQATT and CDR2 is SNEGSKA (reference sequence). The CDR3 is CSAAGGGHTEAFF. CDR3 DNA sequence: TGCAGCGCCGCGGGGGGGGGTCACACTGAAGCTTTCTTT.